This TCR beta chain was sequenced during a study of monozygotic twins with inflammatory bowel disease (dated by TCRdb to the late 2010s). Regarding the study in general: The complete study included 28 monozygotic twin pairs: 19 IBD-discordant Danish pairs and nine German pairs, of which four were IBD-concordant and five were IBD-discordant. Each individual had, on average, about 151 000 unique TCRalpha sequences and 181 000 unique TCRbeta sequences available for analysis. The search for disease-associated traits relied mainly on comparing, within discordant pairs, IBD patients with their genetically identical healthy co-twins. The paper as a whole reports these results and caveats: Compared with healthy twins, IBD patients had fewer clonotypes in common with other individuals, a difference most pronounced in patients showing signs of disease activity. Distinction between different T cell subtypes could not be achieved in the analysis. Because patients were on differing immunosuppressive treatments, the repertoires may have picked up extra background noise and inter-individual variability. Repertoire similarity did not differ between concordant and discordant twins, possibly due to limited statistical power. Measured by the inverse Simpson index, TCRbeta repertoire diversity was lower in IBD patients than in their healthy co-twins. The results gave no support for a single strong signal or clonotype linked to IBD.

CDR1 and CDR2 are drawn from the germline V gene (reference sequence): MNHEY, SMNVEV. Measured from the cysteine to the phenylalanine, the CDR3 is 14 residues long. DNA was not recorded. The library was generated by 5' RACE. Each TCR library was prepared from about 3,300 ng of total RNA. For each sample, cDNA synthesis was carried out in eight separate reactions using SMARTScribe reverse transcriptase. During cDNA synthesis, unique molecular identifiers containing a 6-nucleotide sample barcode were introduced by template switching. Amplification of TCRalpha and TCRbeta cDNA involved two nested PCRs of 16 and 9 cycles, and each PCR was followed by bead purification. Before amplification, the cDNA was treated with uracil DNA-glycosylase and purified using the QIAquick PCR purification kit. The second PCR added Illumina TruSeq-compatible adapters along with sample-specific barcodes. Library quality and concentration were assessed using TapeStation and Qubit, and about 5 ng of each library was pooled. Sequencing of the pooled libraries was done on an Illumina HiSeq2500 single-index Rapid Run using custom sequencing primers and 2 x 100 bp reads. The original pipeline was this. UMI-based consensus assembly with MiGEC version 1.2.6 was used to correct PCR and sequencing errors. MiXCR version 2.1.1 was used to carry out V(D)J alignment, clonotype assembly and CDR3 extraction. Gene usage, clonotype sharing and MAIT/NKT TCR abundance were normalised by analysing the top 1000, 10 000 and 20 000 clonotypes per sample. After downsampling to 27 000 UMIs, diversity was calculated as the inverse Simpson index using the vegan R package. Paired Mann-Whitney U tests were applied to discordant twin pairs, and Benjamini-Hochberg correction was used for multiple testing. Reprocessed by TCRdb, the reads give a single entry per CDR3 protein sequence, without DNA. These V and J calls originate from TCRdb's pipeline instead of the authors' own analysis. The table held for this sample gives about 450,000 distinct CDR3 sequences. 2.4% of the sample lies in the top ten.

From each donor, a roughly 2.7 ml peripheral blood sample was collected into PAXgene tubes and stored at -80 degrees C. Without any T cell sorting, total RNA was extracted from whole blood using the PAXgene blood miRNA kit on an automated QIAcube. Peripheral blood from monozygotic twin pairs, either concordant or discordant for inflammatory bowel disease, underwent deep TCRalpha and TCRbeta repertoire profiling that used unique molecular barcoding. Smoking habits were recorded for all twin pairs, with individuals classified as current, former or never smokers. As for this clonotype: Its antigen is not yet known.

The chain is made from TRBV27 and TRBJ1-1. Sample: blood. The receptor was isolated from a human donor with ulcerative colitis or Crohn's disease, or a healthy co-twin of an affected twin (not recorded which). The CDR3 amino acid sequence is: CASSLLGGLAEAFF.